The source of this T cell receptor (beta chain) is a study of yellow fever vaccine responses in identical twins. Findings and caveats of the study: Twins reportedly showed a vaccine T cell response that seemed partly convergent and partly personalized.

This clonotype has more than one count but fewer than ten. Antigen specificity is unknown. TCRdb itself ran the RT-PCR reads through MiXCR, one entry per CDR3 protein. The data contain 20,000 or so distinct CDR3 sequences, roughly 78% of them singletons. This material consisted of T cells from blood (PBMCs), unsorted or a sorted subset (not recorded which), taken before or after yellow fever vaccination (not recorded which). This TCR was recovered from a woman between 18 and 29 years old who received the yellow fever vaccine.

This CDR3 reads CASSYSAPVAPSSYEQYF. The CDR3 DNA sequence: TGTGCCAGCAGTTACTCTGCACCCGTCGCACCGAGCTCCTACGAGCAGTACTTC. This sequence joins TRBV6-5 and TRBJ2-7; D remains ambiguous. V was cut by 0 bases and J by 0 bases, with 18 bases left in between. In germline, CDR1 is MNHEY, CDR2 SVGAGI. This CDR3 is 18 amino acids long.